This T cell receptor beta chain was identified in a study of shared clonotypes between healthy human individuals. Study at large: CD4 naive and memory got three plates each, CD8 naive two, CD8 memory one. Study results and limitations: Among the subsets, naive ones generally showed larger estimated richness than memory ones.

V was pared by 5 bases and J by 0 bases, with 5 bases between. CDR3 size: 12 residues. The germline CDR1 and CDR2 sequences are SEHNR and FQNEAQ (reference sequence). With regard to this clone: No antigen is known for it. In the same sample, other DNA sequences code for this CDR3.

Some clones are missing from TCRdb's copy, which holds only in-frame ones; the method was immunoSEQ multiplex PCR. The data contain approximately 620,000 clones, around 97% of them singletons. The V call is TRBV7-9, the J call TRBJ2-7; D ambiguous. The sequencing sample was made of naive CD4+ T cells sorted from blood. Specified subset: CD45RA+ positively selected. The TCR comes from a woman aged 30 to 39 in good health. This CDR3 reads CASSLSSYEQYF. In DNA form, the CDR3 reads TGTGCCAGCAGCCTGAGCTCCTACGAGCAGTACTTC.